These 11 T cell receptor beta chains came from one sample sequenced in a study of blood T cell repertoires in COVID-19. Produced via immunoSEQ multiplex PCR; TCRdb's table is partial and in-frame only. The table includes about 270,000 clones, 75% to 90% detected once. Sequenced sample: PBMCs or T cells enriched from blood (not recorded which). These receptors all stem from a woman under 30 who had recovered from COVID-19.

The chain uses TRBV5-1 and TRBJ2-7; 8 nucleotides match TRBD1. This CDR3 is 14 amino acids long. The trim removed 4 bases at V and 0 bases at J, leaving 3 bases unmatched. The germline gives CDR1 SGHRS, CDR2 YFSETQ. The CDR3 loop is CASSNGQGSYEQYF. The CDR3, as DNA: TGCGCCAGCAGCAACGGACAGGGCTCCTACGAGCAGTACTTC.

The J gene is TRBJ2-5, the V gene TRBV5-1, with 8 bases lining up with TRBD1. Looked up from germline, CDR1 is SGHRS and CDR2 is YFSETQ. The CDR3 is made up of 13 amino acids. Trimming at V came to 4 bases and at J to 4 bases, leaving 3 bases not matched to a gene. DNA of the CDR3: TGCGCCAGCAGCCTGGGACAGGCAGAGACCCAGTACTTC. Protein product: CASSLGQAETQYF.

In this sample, this clone turned up a few times. This chain joins TRBV6-1 and TRBJ1-3, with D possibly matching TRBD1 (6 bases). This CDR3 contains 16 residues. Germline CDR1 reads MNHNS; CDR2 reads SASEGT. The germline V and J ends were trimmed by 2 bases and 4 bases, with 15 bases remaining between them. The CDR3 protein is CASSESPGGTGNTIYF. DNA of the CDR3: TGTGCCAGCAGTGAATCTCCGGGGGGCACGGGAAACACCATATATTTT.

This rearrangement joins TRBV7-9 to TRBJ1-5, with 7 bases matching TRBD1. The V gene end was trimmed by 4 bases and the J gene end by 2 bases; junction bases not matched to a gene: 8. Germline values: CDR1 SEHNR, CDR2 FQNEAQ (reference sequence). The CDR3 spans 16 residues. CDR3 sequence: CASSSVGGDGNQPQHF. The CDR3 nucleotides are TGTGCCAGCAGCTCCGTAGGGGGCGACGGCAATCAGCCCCAGCATTTT.

The count of this clone is one. The V call is TRBV18, the J call TRBJ1-2; no definite D call. V gave up 4 bases and J gave up 4 bases, with 7 bases separating them. CDR3 length equals 12 residues. Germline V gene sequence: CDR1 KGHSH, CDR2 LQKENI. Here the CDR3 DNA reads TGTGCCAGCTCACAAGAGTTCTATGGCTACACCTTC. Residues: CASSQEFYGYTF.

This clone has only one observation. The chain couples TRBV18 to TRBJ1-3, with D maybe TRBD1 (5 bases). This CDR3 region has 16 residues. V lost 3 bases and J lost 0, with 12 bases in between. Germline CDR1 KGHSH, CDR2 LQKENI. The CDR3 DNA reads as TGTGCCAGCTCACCCCTAGGTGACAGCTCTGGAAACACCATATATTTT. It translates to CASSPLGDSSGNTIYF.

The chain employs TRBV6-4 and TRBJ2-1, with 13 nucleotides matching TRBD2. Trimming removed 2 bases from V and 10 bases from J; junction bases left unmatched: 11. The CDR3 has 17 residues. Germline CDR1 and CDR2: MRHNA and SNTAGT. The CDR3 DNA reads TGTGCCAGCAGTGACGGCACTAGCGGGGGGGGACCATTCGAGCAGTTCTTC. Translation: CASSDGTSGGGPFEQFF.

The J gene is TRBJ1-2, the V gene TRBV25-1; possible D gene TRBD1, 6 bases. V lost 7 bases, J lost 8 bases, and 20 bases lay in between. The germline gives CDR1 MGHDK, CDR2 SYGVNS. The CDR3 is 14 amino acids. The CDR3 sequence is CASNHAGGAGGYTF. Here the CDR3 DNA reads TGTGCCAGCAATCATGCCGGGGGGGCGGGGGGCTACACCTTC.

The chain has TRBV7-2 and TRBJ1-4, with TRBD1 as a possible D gene (5 bases). Trimming took 3 bases from V and 5 from J, leaving 7 bases between them. This CDR3 spans 13 amino acids. Germline CDR1 SGHTA, CDR2 FQGNSA. CDR3 bases: TGTGCCAGCAGCTTCAACAGGAATGAAAAACTGTTTTTT. It translates to CASSFNRNEKLFF.

The chain is built from TRBV7-9 and TRBJ1-1; possible D gene TRBD1, 5 bases. CDR3 length equals 15 residues. V lost 5 bases, J lost 2 bases, and 15 bases lay in between. Germline V gives CDR1 SEHNR, CDR2 FQNEAQ (reference sequence). The CDR3 region has the DNA TGTGCCAGCAGCCCGGACAAGGGCCTTAACACTGAAGCTTTCTTT. It yields the protein CASSPDKGLNTEAFF. Full variable domain (rest looked up from reference TRBV7-9 and TRBJ1-1): DTGVSQNPRHKITKRGQNVTFRCDPISEHNRLYWYRQTLGQGPEFLTYFQNEAQLEKSRLLSDRFSAERPKGSFSTLEIQRTEQGDSAMYLCASSPDKGLNTEAFFGQGTRLTVV.

V is TRBV12-3 or TRBV12-4 and J is TRBJ1-1, with D uncertain. The CDR3 totals 13 residues. Trimming took off 2 bases at V and 5 bases at J, with 9 bases between the two ends. The CDR3 sequence is CASSLTGRTEAFF. DNA for the CDR3: TGTGCCAGCAGTTTAACGGGTCGGACTGAAGCTTTCTTT.